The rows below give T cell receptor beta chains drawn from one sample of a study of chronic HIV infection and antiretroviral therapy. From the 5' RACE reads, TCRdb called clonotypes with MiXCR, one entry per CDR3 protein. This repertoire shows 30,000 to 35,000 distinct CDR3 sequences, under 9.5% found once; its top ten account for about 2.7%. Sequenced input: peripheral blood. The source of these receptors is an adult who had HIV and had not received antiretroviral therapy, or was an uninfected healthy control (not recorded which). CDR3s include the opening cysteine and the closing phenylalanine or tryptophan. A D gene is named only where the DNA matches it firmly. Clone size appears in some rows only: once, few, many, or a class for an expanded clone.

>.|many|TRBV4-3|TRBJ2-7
CASSHQVGTGIDYEQYF
TGCGCCAGCAGCCACCAAGTGGGGACGGGGATCGACTACGAGCAGTACTTC
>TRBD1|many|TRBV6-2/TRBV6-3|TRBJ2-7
CASSSGTGGSYEQYF
TGTGCCAGCAGTAGTGGGACAGGGGGGTCCTACGAGCAGTACTTC
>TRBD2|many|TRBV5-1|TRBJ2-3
CASSLSPGGPSGDTQYF
TGCGCCAGCAGCTTATCCCCGGGGGGACCCTCGGGAGATACGCAGTATTTT
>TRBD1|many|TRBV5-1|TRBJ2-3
CASSPRDRTSWQTDTQYF
TGCGCCAGCAGCCCCCGGGACAGAACGTCCTGGCAGACAGATACGCAGTATTTT
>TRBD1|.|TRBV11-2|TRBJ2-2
CASSQQGAGELFF
TGTGCCAGCAGCCAACAGGGGGCCGGGGAGCTGTTTTTT
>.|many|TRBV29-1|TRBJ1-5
CSVETGANQPQHF
TGCAGCGTTGAAACGGGGGCCAATCAGCCCCAGCATTTT
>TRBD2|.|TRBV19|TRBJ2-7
CASSTLRLAGEYEQYF
TGTGCCAGTAGTACTCTACGACTAGCGGGAGAATACGAGCAGTACTTC
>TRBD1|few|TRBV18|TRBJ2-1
CASSRTGSYNEQFF
TGTGCCAGCTCGCGGACAGGGTCCTACAATGAGCAGTTCTTC
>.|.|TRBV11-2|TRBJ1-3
CASSTTGGNTIYF
TGTGCCAGCAGCACGACCGGGGGAAACACCATATATTTT
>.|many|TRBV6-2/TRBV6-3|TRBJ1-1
CASRNSGEAFF
TGTGCCAGCAGGAATTCGGGTGAAGCTTTCTTT
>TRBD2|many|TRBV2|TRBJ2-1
CASGLAGRDEQFF
TGTGCCAGCGGACTAGCGGGGAGGGATGAGCAGTTCTTC
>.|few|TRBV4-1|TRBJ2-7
CASSQAGSTYEQYF
TGCGCCAGCAGCCAAGCCGGGTCTACCTACGAGCAGTACTTC
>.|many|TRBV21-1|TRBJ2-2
CASSKAPTGAGELFF
TGTGCCAGCAGCAAAGCTCCAACAGGGGCCGGGGAGCTGTTTTTT
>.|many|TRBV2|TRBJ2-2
CATRSDGYTGELFF
TGTGCCACGAGGTCAGACGGATACACCGGGGAGCTGTTTTTT
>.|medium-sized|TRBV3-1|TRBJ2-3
CASSQSLRQAQGPTQYF
TGTGCCAGCAGCCAAAGCCTTCGACAAGCCCAGGGCCCAACGCAGTATTTT
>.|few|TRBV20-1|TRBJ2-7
CSARLRTLYEQYF
TGCAGTGCTAGGCTCCGGACTCTTTACGAGCAGTACTTC
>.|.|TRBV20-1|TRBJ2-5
CSARGIRAGETQYF
TGCAGTGCTAGAGGTATCAGGGCAGGAGAGACCCAGTACTTC
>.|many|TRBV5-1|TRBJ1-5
CASSPPRPQHF
TGCGCCAGCAGCCCTCCTCGGCCCCAGCATTTT
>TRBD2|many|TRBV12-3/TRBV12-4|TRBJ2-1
CASSFKTSGYSYNEQFF
TGTGCCAGCAGTTTCAAGACTAGCGGATACTCCTACAATGAGCAGTTCTTC
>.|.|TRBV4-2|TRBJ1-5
CASSQDRQPQHF
TGTGCCAGCAGCCAAGATCGGCAGCCCCAGCATTTT
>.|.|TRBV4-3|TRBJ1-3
CASSQELRTGNTIYF
TGCGCCAGCAGCCAAGAACTACGAACTGGAAACACCATATATTTT
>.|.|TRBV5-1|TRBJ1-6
CASSLRAGAYNSPLHF
TGCGCCAGCAGCTTAAGGGCCGGGGCCTATAATTCACCCCTCCACTTT
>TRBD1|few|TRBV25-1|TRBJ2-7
CASSPQGVWEQYF
TGTGCCAGCAGTCCACAGGGGGTATGGGAGCAGTACTTC
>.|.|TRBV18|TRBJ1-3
CASSPPGSGNTIYF
TGTGCCAGCTCACCACCGGGATCTGGAAACACCATATATTTT
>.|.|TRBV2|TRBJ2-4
CASGGEHIQYF
TGTGCCAGCGGGGGAGAGCACATTCAGTACTTC
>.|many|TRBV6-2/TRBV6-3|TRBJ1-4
CASRGTLPTNEKLFF
TGTGCCAGCAGGGGGACACTTCCAACTAATGAAAAACTGTTTTTT
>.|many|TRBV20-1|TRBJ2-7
CSARRATTYEQYF
TGCAGTGCTCGCAGGGCCACAACCTACGAGCAGTACTTC
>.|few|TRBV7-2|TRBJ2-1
CASSLGDNEQFF
TGTGCCAGCAGCTTAGGGGACAATGAGCAGTTCTTC
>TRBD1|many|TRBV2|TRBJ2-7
CASSEAGTGTGEQYF
TGTGCCAGCAGTGAAGCCGGGACAGGTACGGGCGAGCAGTACTTC
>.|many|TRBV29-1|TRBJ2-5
CSVTGGGSWGETQYF
TGCAGCGTTACAGGGGGGGGCTCGTGGGGAGAGACCCAGTACTTC
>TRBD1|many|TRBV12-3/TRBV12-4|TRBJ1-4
CASRDRRATNEKLFF
TGTGCCAGCCGGGACAGGAGAGCAACTAATGAAAAACTGTTTTTT
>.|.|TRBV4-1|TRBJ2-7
CASSQVLGYGEQYF
TGCGCCAGCAGCCAAGTGTTAGGGTATGGCGAGCAGTACTTC
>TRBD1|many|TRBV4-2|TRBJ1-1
CASSQDPGQGNTEAFF
TGTGCCAGCAGCCAAGATCCGGGACAGGGGAACACTGAAGCTTTCTTT
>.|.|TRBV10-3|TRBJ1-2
CAISESIDYGYTF
TGTGCCATCAGTGAGTCGATCGACTATGGCTACACCTTC
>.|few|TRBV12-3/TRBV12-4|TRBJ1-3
CASSLGLGGGGNTIYF
TGTGCCAGCAGTTTAGGGTTGGGAGGAGGTGGAAACACCATATATTTT